These 24 T cell receptor beta chains were all obtained from the same sample, sequenced in a study of T-cell reconstitution after alpha-beta-depleted transplantation in children. Unique molecular identifiers tagged the TCRbeta library. Via MiXCR, TCRdb re-called the PCR reads, giving one row per CDR3 protein. The table has about 290,000 distinct CDR3 sequences, 10% seen once. The sequencing here drew on PBMCs, taken before TCRalphabeta/CD19-depleted stem cell transplant. Receptor source: a boy under two years old with acute myeloid leukemia, due to receive a stem cell transplant.

This clonotype was observed at least ten times. The gene calls are TRBV3-1 and TRBJ2-3; D unresolved. Deletions cut 1 base from V and 4 bases from J, with 6 bases between. Germline V gene data show CDR1 as LGHDT and CDR2 as YNNKEL (reference sequence). This CDR3 has 13 residues. The DNA for the CDR3 is TGTGCCAGCAGCCAAGTAGCAGCAGATACGCAGTATTTT. Its protein product is CASSQVAADTQYF.

V and J are TRBV7-2 and TRBJ2-3; unclear D gene. Germline V gene data show CDR1 as SGHTA and CDR2 as FQGNSA. V shed 3 bases and J shed 6 bases, with 13 bases lying between them. This CDR3 spans 14 amino acids. The CDR3 coding sequence is TGTGCCAGCAGCTTCTATTCCGATAGGGATACGCAGTATTTT. Protein: CASSFYSDRDTQYF.

J is TRBJ2-1 and V is TRBV5-1; 9 nucleotides align to TRBD1. Unmatched junction bases numbered 4, after V lost 0 bases and J lost 6 bases. This CDR3 spans 15 amino acids. Germline V gene data show CDR1 as SGHRS and CDR2 as YFSETQ. CDR3 residues: CASSLAGQGFNEQFF. The CDR3 DNA is TGCGCCAGCAGCTTGGCCGGACAGGGGTTCAATGAGCAGTTCTTC.

This clonotype has a count of ten or more. This chain uses TRBV11-1 with TRBJ2-5, with D tentatively TRBD1 or TRBD2 (6 bases each). The CDR3 has 17 amino acids. CDR1 and CDR2 from the germline V gene are SGHAT and FQDESV (reference sequence). Trimming took 1 base from V and 6 from J, leaving 21 bases between them. The CDR3 reads CASSLEGWGAAPQTQYF. DNA of the CDR3: TGTGCCAGCAGCTTAGAGGGCTGGGGGGCAGCGCCCCAGACCCAGTACTTC.

This clonotype was detected ten times or more. The chain employs TRBV20-1 and TRBJ1-5; D call uncertain. The CDR3 totals 14 residues. CDR1 and CDR2 from the germline V gene are DFQATT and SNEGSKA (reference sequence). Trimming pared 3 bases from V and 0 bases from J, leaving 9 bases between. CDR3 loop: CSARGSYSNQPQHF. The CDR3 nucleotides are TGCAGTGCTAGGGGGAGCTATAGCAATCAGCCCCAGCATTTT.

As concerns this clonotype: A much larger clone differs from this one at a single base, so this may be a read error. CDR3 DNA: TGTGCCAGCAGCGATTTCTGGGGTCTAGGGTACAATGAGCAGTTCTTC. This translates into CASSDFWGLGYNEQFF. This chain links TRBV12-3 or TRBV12-4 with TRBJ2-1; no firm D call. The CDR3 is 16 residues long. With 6 bases removed from V and 4 bases from J, the gap between germline ends came to 19 bases.

This rearrangement joins TRBV14 to TRBJ2-1; a possible D gene is TRBD2 (7 bases). V gave up 7 bases and J gave up 6 bases, with 13 bases separating them. The CDR3 runs 13 residues. Germline CDR1 reads SGHDN; CDR2 reads FVKESK. The CDR3 DNA reads as TGTGCCAGCAAGGGGGGAGGGGGCAATGAGCAGTTCTTC. As protein: CASKGGGGNEQFF.

Many counts were recorded for this clonotype. This chain uses TRBV3-1 with TRBJ2-2; no definite D call. This CDR3 is 16 amino acids long. V gave up 3 bases and J gave up 7 bases, with 18 bases separating them. Looked up from germline, CDR1 is LGHDT and CDR2 is YNNKEL (reference sequence). Here the CDR3 DNA reads TGTGCCAGCAGCCAGCCCCGTAGCCGCTACGGCGGGGAGCTGTTTTTT. Translated: CASSQPRSRYGGELFF.

This clonotype was counted at least ten times. V usage is TRBV6-5 and J usage is TRBJ2-3; 10 nucleotides match TRBD2. CDR3 length equals 17 residues. CDR1 is MNHEY and CDR2 is SVGAGI in the germline V gene. V lost 2 bases and J lost 5; bases outside the gene matches: 10. CDR3: CASSYGLAGGLVDTQYF. The CDR3 DNA is TGTGCCAGCAGTTACGGATTAGCGGGAGGTCTAGTAGATACGCAGTATTTT.

In this sample, this clonotype turned up many times. The chain carries TRBV28 and TRBJ2-5, with 7 bases fitting TRBD1. The CDR3 has 13 amino acids. Trimming took 6 bases from V and 0 from J; bases not matched to a gene: 1. The germline V gene has CDR1 MDHEN and CDR2 SYDVKM. Written as DNA, the CDR3 is TGTGCCAGCAGGACAGGGAACCAAGAGACCCAGTACTTC. As protein: CASRTGNQETQYF. Variable domain in full (rest from reference TRBV28 and TRBJ2-5): DVKVTQSSRYLVKRTGEKVFLECVQDMDHENMFWYRQDPGLGLRLIYFSYDVKMKEKGDIPEGYSVSREKKERFSLILESASTNQTSMYLCASRTGNQETQYFGPGTRLLVL.

In DNA form, the CDR3 reads TGCAGTGCCACACAGGGTGGGATAGCCAAAAACATTCAGTACTTC. Amino acids: CSATQGGIAKNIQYF. This chain connects TRBV20-1 to TRBJ2-4, with D tentatively TRBD1 (6 bases). The length of the CDR3 is 15 residues. Germline CDR1 DFQATT, CDR2 SNEGSKA (reference sequence). V was cut by 6 bases and J by 0 bases, with 15 bases left in between.

DNA of the CDR3: TGTGCCAGCAGCCCCCGGATAGCGGGGGGCGGCGATACGCAGTATTTT. It specifies CASSPRIAGGGDTQYF. The V and J genes are TRBV7-3 and TRBJ2-3, with 10 bases fitting TRBD2. The CDR3 runs to 16 residues. V shed 5 bases, J shed 6 bases, and the junction held 11 bases outside the gene matches. In germline, CDR1 is SGHTA, CDR2 FQGTGA. Variable domain in full (rest from reference TRBV7-3 and TRBJ2-3): GAGVSQTPSNKVTEKGKYVELRCDPISGHTALYWYRQSLGQGPEFLIYFQGTGAADDSGLPNDRFFAVRPEGSVSTLKIQRTERGDSAVYLCASSPRIAGGGDTQYFGPGTRLTVL.

This clonotype was recorded at least ten times. V gene TRBV20-1 combines with J gene TRBJ2-1; D is unclear. The CDR3 has 13 amino acids. Looked up from germline, CDR1 is DFQATT and CDR2 is SNEGSKA (reference sequence). Trimming pared 3 bases from V and 2 bases from J, leaving 8 bases between. The CDR3 nucleotides are TGCAGTGCTAGGCTAACTGCCTACAATGAGCAGTTCTTC. Translating it yields CSARLTAYNEQFF.

This clonotype was seen at least ten times. CDR3 sequence reads: CASSRDNTGELFF. The DNA of the CDR3 is TGTGCCAGCAGCCGGGACAACACCGGGGAGCTGTTTTTT. This rearrangement joins TRBV7-9 to TRBJ2-2, with D tentatively TRBD1 or TRBD2 (5 bases each). Trimming stripped 5 bases from V and 2 bases from J, with 6 bases between. CDR3 size: 13 residues. From germline, CDR1 is SEHNR and CDR2 FQNEAQ (reference sequence).

In the case of this clonotype: This may be a read error, as it is one base from a much larger clone. The chain uses TRBV5-1 and TRBJ2-2, with D hard to call. CDR1 SGHRS and CDR2 YFSETQ come from the germline V gene. Trimming removed 2 bases from V and 4 bases from J, with 15 bases in between. CDR3 length equals 16 residues. DNA for the CDR3: TGCGCCAGCAGCTTTCTCAGCGATCCGAGCACCGGGGAGCTGTTTTTT. Amino acid sequence: CASSFLSDPSTGELFF.

The sample holds many counts of this clonotype. The chain carries TRBV12-3 or TRBV12-4 and TRBJ1-1; D gene uncertain. This CDR3 spans 17 amino acids. The V end was cut by 3 bases, the J end by 3 bases, with 20 bases between. CDR3 sequence: CASSLGPQGYGYTEAFF. The CDR3 DNA reads TGTGCCAGCAGTTTGGGCCCCCAAGGGTATGGTTACACTGAAGCTTTCTTT.

The rearrangement uses TRBV7-3 and TRBJ2-6; 7 positions match TRBD1. Looked up from germline, CDR1 is SGHTA and CDR2 is FQGTGA. Trimming took 4 bases from V and 8 from J; bases not matched to a gene: 5. This CDR3 has 14 amino acids. CDR3 sequence: CASSSRQGTNVLTF. Written as DNA, the CDR3 is TGTGCCAGCAGCTCCCGACAGGGTACCAACGTCCTGACTTTC.

The chain couples TRBV12-3 or TRBV12-4 to TRBJ2-3; no clear D gene. This CDR3 has 16 amino acids. Between the trimmed V and J ends, which lost 5 bases and 0 bases, there was a span of 15 bases. The CDR3 bases are TGTGCCAGCAGTCTGCTGCATTCTTCTAGCACAGATACGCAGTATTTT. Translated, it gives CASSLLHSSSTDTQYF.

The chain couples TRBV7-9 to TRBJ1-3; a possible D gene is TRBD1 (6 bases). Germline values: CDR1 SEHNR, CDR2 FQNEAQ (reference sequence). Trimming shortened V by 2 bases and J by 5 bases, and 10 bases separated the two germline ends. CDR3 size: 14 residues. The CDR3 coding sequence is TGTGCCAGCAGCTTACGAGGGGGAAGAAACACCATATATTTT. This gives the protein CASSLRGGRNTIYF.

This clonotype turned up a few times. The chain employs TRBV27 and TRBJ2-6, with D perhaps TRBD1 (6 bases). The CDR3 contains 18 residues. Trimming shortened V by 4 bases and J by 0 bases, and 16 bases separated the two germline ends. Germline V gene lookup returns CDR1 MNHEY and CDR2 SMNVEV (reference sequence). The CDR3 protein is CASSSNLDRLSGANVLTF. As DNA, the CDR3 is TGTGCCAGCAGTTCAAACCTTGACAGGCTCTCTGGGGCCAACGTCCTGACTTTC.

J is TRBJ1-1 and V is TRBV11-2; D gene unclear. The CDR3 contains 14 residues. Deletions cut 5 bases from V and 0 bases from J, with 10 bases between. Germline V gene data show CDR1 as SGHAT and CDR2 as FQNNGV. The CDR3 spells CASSAQSLNTEAFF. Here the CDR3 DNA reads TGTGCCAGCAGCGCACAGAGTTTGAACACTGAAGCTTTCTTT.

This clonotype was observed many times. V gene TRBV10-3 combines with J gene TRBJ2-1, with TRBD1 matching 7 bases. CDR3 length: 13 residues. Germline CDR1 reads ENHRY; CDR2 reads SYGVKD. Trimming cost V 4 bases and J 6 bases; bases outside gene matches: 3. The CDR3 region has the DNA TGTGCCATCAGTGCGGCAGGGGGCAATGAGCAGTTCTTC. This codes for CAISAAGGNEQFF.

Ten or more counts support this clonotype. This chain connects TRBV9 to TRBJ2-3; D is possibly TRBD1 or TRBD2 (5 bases each). The CDR3 consists of 18 residues. The V end was cut by 2 bases, the J end by 0 bases, with 19 bases between. Germline-derived CDR1 and CDR2 are SGDLS and YYNGEE. The CDR3 DNA reads TGTGCCAGCAGCGTCCGGGACCCTTACCTGTCAAGCACAGATACGCAGTATTTT. It encodes CASSVRDPYLSSTDTQYF.

There are many counts of this clonotype. The J gene is TRBJ2-1, the V gene TRBV5-1; D may match TRBD1 or TRBD2 (5 bases each). Trimming took 1 base from V and 3 from J, leaving 14 bases between them. Per the germline V gene, CDR1 is SGHRS and CDR2 is YFSETQ. This CDR3 comprises 16 residues. CDR3 sequence reads: CASSLRGPFGYNEQFF. CDR3 nucleotide sequence: TGCGCCAGCAGCTTGAGGGGACCATTCGGCTACAATGAGCAGTTCTTC.